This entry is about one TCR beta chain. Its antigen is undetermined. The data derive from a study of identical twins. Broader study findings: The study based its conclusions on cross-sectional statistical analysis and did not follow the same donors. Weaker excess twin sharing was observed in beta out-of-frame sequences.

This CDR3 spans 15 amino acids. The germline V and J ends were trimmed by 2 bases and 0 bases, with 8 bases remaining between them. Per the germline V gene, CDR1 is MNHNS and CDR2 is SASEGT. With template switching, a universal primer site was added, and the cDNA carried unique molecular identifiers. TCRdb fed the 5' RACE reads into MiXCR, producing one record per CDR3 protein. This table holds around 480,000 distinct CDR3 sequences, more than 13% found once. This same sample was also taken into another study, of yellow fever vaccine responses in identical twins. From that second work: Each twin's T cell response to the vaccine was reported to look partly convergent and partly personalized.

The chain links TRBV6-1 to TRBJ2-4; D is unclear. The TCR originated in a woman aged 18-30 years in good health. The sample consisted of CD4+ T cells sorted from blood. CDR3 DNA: TGTGCCAGCAGTGAACTTTCACTAGCCAAAAACATTCAGTACTTC. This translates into CASSELSLAKNIQYF.